Below, one T cell receptor beta chain is given with its context. The record originates from a study of control samples from healthy donors and cancer patients. CDR1 and CDR2 from the germline V gene are SEHNR and FQNEAQ (reference sequence). V was pared by 2 bases and J by 3 bases, with 12 bases of the junction left unmatched. The CDR3 is made up of 18 amino acids. The method was immunoSEQ multiplex PCR; TCRdb's version includes in-frame clones alone and lacks a portion of them. The sample has roughly 150,000 clones, just over 85% seen once. The clonotype comes from a man younger than 30 in good health. The J gene is TRBJ2-3, the V gene TRBV7-9; 9 positions agree with TRBD2. Sequencing input: blood. CDR3 bases: TGTGCCAGCAGCTTAAGGTCGGCGGGGGGGCGTAAGACAGATACGCAGTATTTT. It encodes CASSLRSAGGRKTDTQYF.